This TCR beta chain derives from a study of cytomegalovirus exposure and HLA in healthy donors. Findings and caveats of the study: In a later analysis, a genetic analysis reported fewer productive-TCR N-insertions in an Asian-associated ancestry cluster than the cohort average.

Vbeta (60) and Jbeta (13) primers were used in the PCR. The data were produced by immunoSEQ multiplex PCR, yet TCRdb's version contains in-frame clones alone and is incomplete. The data contain 150,000 to 200,000 clones, roughly 79% of them singletons. Notes on this clone: Its antigen remains unknown.

V lost 8 bases and J 4 bases, leaving 15 bases between the germline ends. CDR3 length: 14 amino acids. Germline CDR1 reads SNHLY; CDR2 reads FYNNEI. The chain couples TRBV2 to TRBJ1-3; a possible D gene is TRBD1 (6 bases). The clonotype comes from a male donor in good health and CMV-seropositive. Sequenced sample: PBMCs. CDR3 nucleotides: TGTGCCAGCGGCTCCGGGACAAGCGGAAACACCATATATTTT. It specifies CASGSGTSGNTIYF.